This TCR beta chain came from a study of blood T cell repertoires in COVID-19 (dated by TCRdb to between 2020 and 2021). Regarding the study in general: Collaborator samples came from the United States, Italy and Spain and covered acute and convalescent phases of COVID-19. The material from the prospective study consisted of cDNA or gDNA derived from T cells, B-cell-depleted T cells, or PBMCs. Nearly every sample came with metadata listing a de-identified subject ID, COVID-19 status, age in years and sex. Where HLA class I and class II types were available, the types were taken from metadata supplied by the sample provider, not from assay-based typing. The dataset comprised deeply sampled blood TCRbeta repertoires from subjects exposed to, actively infected with, or recovered from COVID-19. The samples were drawn from the first 160 participants of the ongoing ImmuneRACE study and from 1,254 subjects provided by 6 global collaborators. A freely available public database, intended as a resource for researchers studying the immune response to SARS-CoV-2, is where the repertoires were released. Broad study findings and their caveats: The amount of clinical and demographic metadata varied by source and participant and was provided uncurated.

This clone occurred once. The clone's antigen remains unknown. Qualities for individual bases were not recorded, and no much larger clone is one base off. TCRbeta CDR3 regions were amplified from genomic DNA using the immunoSEQ Assay, a bias-controlled multiplex PCR. The authors' analysis ran thus. The number of nucleated cells in each sample was estimated by amplification of reference gene primers within the assay. To quantify the absolute abundance of each unique TCRbeta CDR3 rearrangement, sequence reads were collapsed and filtered. For each sample, productive Simpson clonality was calculated as the square root of Simpson's diversity index across productive rearrangements. The immuneACCESS repertoire file appears here via TCRdb, limited to in-frame rearrangements. These files lack a portion of the clones; in checked studies, under half of the deficit traces to unresolved V genes, and the cause of the others is not known. V, J and clone size are those of that table, while D and trimming were read from the DNA. The sample table holds hundreds of thousands of clones, of which around 87% were seen once. The biggest ten clones account for less than 2.5% of the sample.

V is trimmed back by 0 bases and J by 6 bases, and the junction contains 9 bases that no gene match accounts for. Including cysteine and phenylalanine, the CDR3 has 15 amino acids. Left in the record is the CDR3 DNA by itself, 45 bases read in frame from the first base. For CDR1 and CDR2, the germline V gene (reference sequence) lists SGHKS and YYEKEE. The collaborating institutions used their own protocols to collect whole blood in K2EDTA tubes. For TCRbeta analysis, collaborators shipped samples in one of three forms: frozen whole blood, isolated PBMCs, or DNA extracted from either of those sample types.

This chain joins TRBV5-5 to TRBJ2-7; the junction holds 7 bases that match TRBD1. This clonotype originated in a young man with active or convalescent COVID-19. The sequencing sample was made of peripheral blood. For the CDR3, the sequence is CASSLGGRGLGEQYF. The sequence in DNA is TGTGCCAGCAGCTTGGGTGGCAGGGGGTTAGGCGAGCAGTACTTC.